This record looks at one T cell receptor (beta chain) sequence and its context. The antigen is unknown. V was cut by 1 base and J by 2 bases, with 10 bases left in between. The CDR3 covers 15 residues. Germline CDR1 and CDR2: MGHRA and YSYEKL. Vbeta (60) and Jbeta (13) primers were used in the PCR. TCRdb's table, derived via immunoSEQ multiplex PCR, lists solely in-frame clones and lacks some. The sample shows 200,000 or so clones, 87% of them seen only once. Each donor's status was that of a healthy bone marrow donor. The data were obtained in a study of cytomegalovirus exposure and HLA in healthy donors. General study results and limits: Later analysis identified a missense DCLRE1C variant that was linked to TCR beta V- and J-gene trimming. Immune exposure information comprised only CMV serostatus. When presence/absence was analysed, sequencing depth was taken to be roughly uniform across donors.

This sequence was found in a girl under two years old in good health and CMV-seronegative. The chain combines TRBV4-1 with TRBJ2-3; D unclear. Sequenced: PBMCs. CDR3 in amino acids: CASSQADFFTDTQYF. In DNA, the CDR3 is TGCGCCAGCAGCCAAGCTGACTTTTTCACAGATACGCAGTATTTT.